This T cell receptor (beta chain) is drawn from a study of T cell responses to AZD1222 COVID-19 vaccine. This clone was found a few times. Its cognate antigen is unknown. Study conclusions and caveats: Donors were largely white British and mainly female; clonal diversity was possibly underestimated. Unmutated variant regions are reportedly the target of nearly half of TCRs that are spike-specific. Spike as a whole was targeted by vaccine-associated CD4 TCRs, dominant at 160-218 and 743-854.

Between the trimmed V and J ends, which lost 6 bases and 2 bases, there was a span of 10 bases. Germline CDR1 and CDR2: MNHEY and SVGAGI. The CDR3 is 13 residues long. The repertoire was sequenced with immunoSEQ multiplex PCR; TCRdb's copy has only in-frame clones and lacks some. The repertoire holds around 120,000 clones, with 90% to 95% as singletons. The starting material was peripheral blood, obtained 28 days after the second AZD1222 dose. The sequence was collected from an adult who received the AZD1222 COVID-19 vaccine. This chain uses TRBV6-5 with TRBJ1-2; D possibly corresponds to TRBD1 (6 bases). This CDR3 reads CASSRGPNYGYTF. The CDR3 DNA sequence: TGTGCCAGCAGCAGGGGACCGAACTATGGCTACACCTTC.